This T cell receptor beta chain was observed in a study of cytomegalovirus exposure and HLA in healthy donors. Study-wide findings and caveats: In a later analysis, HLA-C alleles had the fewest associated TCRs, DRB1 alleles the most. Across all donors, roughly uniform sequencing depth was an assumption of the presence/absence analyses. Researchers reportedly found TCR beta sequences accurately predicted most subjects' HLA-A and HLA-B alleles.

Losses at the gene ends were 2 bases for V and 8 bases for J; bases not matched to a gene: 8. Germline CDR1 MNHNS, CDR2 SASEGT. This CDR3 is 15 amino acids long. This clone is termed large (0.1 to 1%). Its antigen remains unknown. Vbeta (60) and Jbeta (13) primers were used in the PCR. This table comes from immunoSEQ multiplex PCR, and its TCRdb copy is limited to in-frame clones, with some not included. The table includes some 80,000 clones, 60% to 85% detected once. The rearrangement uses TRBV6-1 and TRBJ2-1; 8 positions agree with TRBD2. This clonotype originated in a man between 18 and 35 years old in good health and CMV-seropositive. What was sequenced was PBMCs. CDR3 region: CASSETTSGRDEQFF. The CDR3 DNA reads TGTGCCAGCAGTGAAACGACGAGCGGGAGAGATGAGCAGTTCTTC.